Shown below are 14 T cell receptor beta chains from a single sample sequenced in a study of tumor-infiltrating lymphocytes in primary liver carcinoma. Both RNA and DNA were isolated together from about 19-30 mg of bulk tissue that had not been sorted. Starting material of approximately 500 ng total RNA yielded TCR beta cDNA via a constant-region primer. Nested multiplex PCR, run for three rounds with slightly modified ARM-PCR, yielded TCR beta libraries. Each of the first two PCR rounds ran roughly 9 cycles with TRBV1-TRBV30 forward and C-beta reverse primers. TCRdb passed the multiplex PCR reads through MiXCR, listing each CDR3 protein once. Of around 88,000 distinct CDR3 sequences listed, roughly 70% are singletons. The sequenced sample was tumor-adjacent normal liver tissue. Source of these receptors: a man aged 40-50 years with primary liver carcinoma and hepatitis B virus infection.

This clonotype came up a few times. The V and J genes are TRBV5-1 and TRBJ2-6, with a tentative D call TRBD1 (6 bases). CDR1 and CDR2 from the germline V gene are SGHRS and YFSETQ. CDR3 length: 16 residues. V shed 5 bases and J shed 2 bases, with 14 bases lying between them. DNA of the CDR3: TGCGCCAGCAGTTCCGGACAGTCCCCTGGGGCCAACGTCCTGACTTTC. It yields the protein CASSSGQSPGANVLTF.

The chain has TRBV2 and TRBJ2-1; D is unclear. The germline V and J ends were trimmed by 6 bases and 5 bases, with 14 bases remaining between them. Per the germline V gene, CDR1 is SNHLY and CDR2 is FYNNEI. The CDR3 sequence is 14 residues long. The CDR3 protein is CASRIAERHNEQFF. For the CDR3, the DNA is TGTGCCAGCAGGATAGCCGAAAGACACAATGAGCAGTTCTTC.

This clonotype was picked up many times. This chain links TRBV4-1 with TRBJ2-1; 8 nucleotides align to TRBD1. J was trimmed by 1 base and V by 4 bases; bases with no gene match: 6. CDR1 MGHRA and CDR2 YSYEKL come from the germline V gene. The CDR3 is 16 residues long. In DNA form, the CDR3 reads TGCGCCAGCAGCCCGCTGGGACAGGTTTCCTACAATGAGCAGTTCTTC. Translating it yields CASSPLGQVSYNEQFF.

Remarks on this clonotype: A much larger clonotype is one base distant, so this may be a read error. The J gene is TRBJ1-5, the V gene TRBV6-6; 7 bases match TRBD1. The CDR3 runs 14 residues. Per germline, CDR1 MNHNY and CDR2 SVGAGI (reference sequence). This CDR3 reads CACSYRGSNQPQHF. The CDR3 DNA follows: TGTGCCTGCAGTTACAGGGGCTCAAATCAGCCCCAGCATTTT.

This clonotype was found many times. The chain links TRBV6-6 to TRBJ2-7; weak D call: TRBD2 (5 bases). Germline assignment: CDR1 MNHNY and CDR2 SVGAGI (reference sequence). The CDR3 has 14 amino acids. Trimming shortened V by 5 bases and J by 2 bases, and 13 bases separated the two germline ends. CDR3 protein: CASSDAPRAYEQYF. Here the CDR3 DNA reads TGTGCCAGCAGTGACGCCCCGAGGGCCTACGAGCAGTACTTC.

Regarding this clonotype: A much larger clone lies one base from this, so it may be a read error. The rearrangement links TRBV10-3 to TRBJ2-1; possible D gene TRBD2, 5 bases. There are 19 residues in the CDR3. Trimming took 0 bases from V and 0 from J, leaving 18 bases between them. Germline CDR1 is ENHRY and CDR2 is SYGVKD. The CDR3 bases are TGTGCCATCAGTGAGTCGCTGGGCAAGGGTCGGGGCTCCTACAATGAGCAGTTCTTC. Translating it yields CAISESLGKGRGSYNEQFF.

About this clonotype: Since no conserved phenylalanine or tryptophan closes the CDR3, a read error is the likely cause. V and J are TRBV11-2 and TRBJ2-2, with a tentative D call TRBD2 (5 bases). In germline, CDR1 is SGHAT, CDR2 FQNNGV. This CDR3 has 17 amino acids. CDR3: CASSFDRDRVGTRELFL. The CDR3 DNA reads TGTGCCAGCAGCTTTGATCGGGATAGGGTCGGCACCAGGGAGCTGTTTTTA.

This chain joins TRBV9 and TRBJ2-1; 7 positions agree with TRBD2. V trimming: 0 bases; J trimming: 15 bases; junction bases outside the gene matches: 12. CDR3 size: 14 residues. Looked up from germline, CDR1 is SGDLS and CDR2 is YYNGEE. This CDR3 is CASSVEKGGLQMFF. CDR3 in DNA: TGTGCCAGCAGCGTAGAAAAGGGAGGGCTCCAAATGTTCTTC.

As concerns this clonotype: This may come from a read error, since a much larger clone is one base off. V gene TRBV10-3 combines with J gene TRBJ1-3; D gene ambiguous. The CDR3 sequence is 15 residues long. Germline CDR1 is ENHRY and CDR2 is SYGVKD. Trimming stripped 3 bases from V and 3 bases from J, with 12 bases between. The CDR3 region has the DNA TGTGCCATCAGTGATCCCTTATTAGTTGGAAACACCATATATTTT. Protein sequence: CAISDPLLVGNTIYF.

A single count supports this clonotype. The junction departs from the called germline gene at one end, perhaps through a read error. The V and J genes are TRBV4-1 and TRBJ2-1; D is undetermined. Germline V gene sequence: CDR1 MGHRA, CDR2 YSYEKL. The CDR3 contains 15 residues. Here the CDR3 reads CANSTPLAPYDEQFF. The CDR3 DNA reads TGCGCCAACAGCACTCCCCTGGCGCCCTATGATGAGCAGTTCTTC.

This clonotype was observed many times. J is TRBJ2-1 and V is TRBV12-3 or TRBV12-4, with D uncertain. The CDR3 has 12 amino acids. V shed 2 bases and J shed 13 bases, with 12 bases lying between them. This CDR3 is CASSLPTLEQFF. CDR3 nucleotide sequence: TGTGCCAGCAGTTTACCGACCCTTGAACAGTTCTTC.

This clonotype was detected many times. The chain carries TRBV10-1 and TRBJ1-1; weak D call: TRBD1 (5 bases). The germline V and J ends were trimmed by 10 bases and 4 bases, with 13 bases remaining between them. Germline assignment: CDR1 WNHNN and CDR2 SYGVQD (reference sequence). CDR3 length: 12 residues. Here the CDR3 reads CANRGGVTEAFF. For the CDR3, the DNA is TGCGCCAACAGAGGAGGGGTCACTGAAGCTTTCTTT.

The chain carries TRBV28 and TRBJ2-3, with D maybe TRBD1 (6 bases). In germline, CDR1 is MDHEN, CDR2 SYDVKM. The CDR3 runs 12 residues. V lost 6 bases and J 6 bases, leaving 10 bases between the germline ends. In DNA form, the CDR3 reads TGTGCCAGCAGCACAGGGCCGGATACGCAGTATTTT. Translating gives CASSTGPDTQYF.

In the case of this clonotype: Given a much more abundant clone one base away, this may be a read error. The chain combines TRBV29-1 with TRBJ2-7, with a weak D call TRBD2 (6 bases). The CDR3 runs 14 residues. Trimming removed 5 bases at V and 2 bases at J, with 16 bases between. Germline V lookup: CDR1 SQVTM, CDR2 ANQGSEA. CDR3 loop: CSVKRLVGAYEQYF. CDR3 DNA: TGCAGCGTTAAGAGACTAGTGGGAGCCTACGAGCAGTACTTC.